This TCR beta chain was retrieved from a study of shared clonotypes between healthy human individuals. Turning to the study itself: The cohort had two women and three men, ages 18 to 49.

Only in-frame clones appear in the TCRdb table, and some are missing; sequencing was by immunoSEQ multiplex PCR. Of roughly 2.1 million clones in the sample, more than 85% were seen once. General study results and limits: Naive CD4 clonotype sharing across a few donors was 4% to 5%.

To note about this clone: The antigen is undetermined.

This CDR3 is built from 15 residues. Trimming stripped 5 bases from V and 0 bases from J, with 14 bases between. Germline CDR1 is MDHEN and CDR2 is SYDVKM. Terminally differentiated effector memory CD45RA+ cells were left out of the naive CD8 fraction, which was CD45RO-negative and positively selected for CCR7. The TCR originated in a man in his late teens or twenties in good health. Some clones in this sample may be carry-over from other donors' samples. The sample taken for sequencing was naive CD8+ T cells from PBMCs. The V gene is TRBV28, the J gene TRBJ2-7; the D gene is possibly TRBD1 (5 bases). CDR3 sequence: CASSLVPDSSYEQYF. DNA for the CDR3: TGTGCCAGCAGTCTAGTCCCAGACAGCTCCTACGAGCAGTACTTC.